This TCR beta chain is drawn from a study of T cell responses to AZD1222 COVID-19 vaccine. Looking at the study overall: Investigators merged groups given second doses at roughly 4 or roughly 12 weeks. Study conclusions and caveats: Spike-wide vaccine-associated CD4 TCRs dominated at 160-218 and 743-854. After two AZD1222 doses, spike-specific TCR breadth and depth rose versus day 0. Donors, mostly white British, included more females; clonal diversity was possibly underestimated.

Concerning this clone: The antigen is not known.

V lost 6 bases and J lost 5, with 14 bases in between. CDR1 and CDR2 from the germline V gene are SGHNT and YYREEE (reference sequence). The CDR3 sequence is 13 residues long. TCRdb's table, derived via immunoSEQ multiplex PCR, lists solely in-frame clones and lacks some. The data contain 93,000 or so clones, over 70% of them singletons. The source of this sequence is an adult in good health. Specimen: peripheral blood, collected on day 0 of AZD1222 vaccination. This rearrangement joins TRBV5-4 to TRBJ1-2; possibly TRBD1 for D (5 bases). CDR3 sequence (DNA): TGTGCCAGCATGTTGGGGGGGAGGTATGGCTACACCTTC. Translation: CASMLGGRYGYTF.